This T cell receptor (beta chain) was obtained from a study of blood T cell repertoires in COVID-19. By sample share, this clone is medium-sized. CDR1 and CDR2 from the germline V gene are SGHRS and YFSETQ. V gave up 3 bases and J gave up 0 bases, with 12 bases separating them. This CDR3 contains 15 residues. Measured with immunoSEQ multiplex PCR; TCRdb has only the in-frame clones, and not every one. The data hold 65,000 to 70,000 clones, with 65% to 85% observed a single time. The clonotype originates from a man aged 55 to 70 with acute or convalescent COVID-19. The sample was peripheral blood. The chain has TRBV5-1 and TRBJ1-2; weak D call: TRBD1 (5 bases). The CDR3: CASSSQGVANYGYTF. The CDR3 coding sequence is TGCGCCAGCAGCTCCCAAGGGGTAGCTAACTATGGCTACACCTTC.